The 19 T cell receptor beta chains reported below all come from one sample, sequenced in a study of multiple sclerosis patients with progressive multifocal leukoencephalopathy. Indicated time point: before natalizumab initiation. Data came from immunoSEQ multiplex PCR; TCRdb stores just in-frame clones and leaves some out. The data hold more than 30,000 clones, with about 92% observed a single time. Sequenced input: PBMCs. The receptors come from a young man with multiple sclerosis.

V and J are TRBV19 and TRBJ2-7, with 7 bases fitting TRBD2. The V and J ends lost 4 bases and 1 base, in that order; junction bases with no gene match: 7. There are 15 residues in the CDR3. Germline loops: CDR1 LNHDA, CDR2 SQIVND (reference sequence). The CDR3 loop reads CASSTRTSRSYEQYF. CDR3 DNA sequence: TGTGCCAGTAGTACGCGGACTAGTAGGTCCTACGAGCAGTACTTC.

V is TRBV9 and J is TRBJ2-5, with a possible D match to TRBD2 (5 bases). Trimming stripped 0 bases from V and 4 bases from J, with 10 bases between. Germline-derived CDR1 and CDR2 are SGDLS and YYNGEE. This CDR3 region has 14 residues. The CDR3 region has the DNA TGTGCCAGCAGCGTAGCCAGTGGAGGAGAGACCCAGTACTTC. This codes for CASSVASGGETQYF.

This chain joins TRBV6-4 and TRBJ2-1, with TRBD2 matching over 7 bases. The CDR3 is made up of 13 amino acids. Germline CDR1 is MRHNA and CDR2 is SNTAGT. V shed 4 bases, J shed 8 bases, and the junction held 5 bases outside the gene matches. CDR3 DNA sequence: TGTGCCAGCAGTGTAAGGGGAGGGGATGAGCAGTTCTTC. It codes for CASSVRGGDEQFF.

The chain combines TRBV5-1 with TRBJ2-3; a weak D match, TRBD2 (7 bases). With 8 bases removed from V and 8 bases from J, the gap between germline ends came to 18 bases. Germline loops: CDR1 SGHRS, CDR2 YFSETQ. This CDR3 comprises 13 residues. CDR3 nucleotide sequence: TGCGCCAGTGGGGGGGGCGCCCCCGCTACGCAGTATTTT. It is translated as CASGGGAPATQYF.

The chain combines TRBV10-3 with TRBJ2-1; TRBD1 might be the D (5 bases). CDR1 and CDR2 (germline): ENHRY, SYGVKD. The V and J ends lost 8 bases and 6 bases respectively, with 14 bases between them. This CDR3 has 13 amino acids. The CDR3 nucleotides are TGTGCCATCCAGGGTTCCATGGGCAATGAGCAGTTCTTC. It codes for CAIQGSMGNEQFF.

The chain joins TRBV2 to TRBJ1-5; no definite D call. Trimming took 6 bases from V and 4 from J, leaving 13 bases between them. There are 14 residues in the CDR3. In germline, CDR1 is SNHLY, CDR2 FYNNEI. The CDR3 DNA is TGTGCCAGCAGGGAGCTCTCCGCTAATCAGCCCCAGCATTTT. Translated, it gives CASRELSANQPQHF.

The gene calls are TRBV5-1 and TRBJ1-1; D remains ambiguous. V gave up 9 bases and J gave up 5 bases, with 14 bases separating them. CDR3 size: 12 residues. The germline gives CDR1 SGHRS, CDR2 YFSETQ. The CDR3, as DNA: TGCGCCACAAAGGGAGACGAGACTGAAGCTTTCTTT. It is translated as CATKGDETEAFF.

The chain links TRBV2 to TRBJ1-2; D unresolved. This CDR3 has 14 residues. Trimming took 4 bases from V and 2 from J, leaving 11 bases between them. Germline V gives CDR1 SNHLY, CDR2 FYNNEI. The CDR3 DNA reads TGTGCCAGCAGTGTGGTACAGTCAAACTATGGCTACACCTTC. Translation gives CASSVVQSNYGYTF.

This clone showed up just once. The V and J genes are TRBV5-1 and TRBJ2-7; 10 nucleotides line up with TRBD1. The V gene end was trimmed by 4 bases and the J gene end by 7 bases; junction bases not matched to a gene: 8. The germline V gene encodes CDR1 SGHRS and CDR2 YFSETQ. The CDR3 covers 14 residues. This CDR3 is CASSRTGGTGEQYF. CDR3 nucleotides: TGCGCCAGCAGCCGGACAGGGGGAACGGGAGAGCAGTACTTC.

The V gene is TRBV5-1, the J gene TRBJ2-6; D remains unclear. This CDR3 has 15 amino acids. Deletions cut 4 bases from V and 0 bases from J, with 8 bases between. CDR1 is SGHRS, CDR2 YFSETQ, per germline. CDR3 protein: CASSPGVSGANVLTF. CDR3 bases: TGCGCCAGCAGCCCAGGCGTCTCTGGGGCCAACGTCCTGACTTTC. The full variable domain, its missing parts supplied by reference TRBV5-1 and TRBJ2-6, is KAGVTQTPRYLIKTRGQQVTLSCSPISGHRSVSWYQQTPGQGLQFLFEYFSETQRNKGNFPGRFSGRQFSNSRSEMNVSTLELGDSALYLCASSPGVSGANVLTFGAGSRLTVL.

J is TRBJ2-1 and V is TRBV15, with D unresolved. Trimming took 0 bases from V and 7 from J, leaving 13 bases between them. CDR1 is LNHNV and CDR2 is YYDKDF in the germline V gene (reference sequence). The CDR3 has 15 residues. The CDR3 nucleotides are TGTGCCACCAGCAGAGATAGGTTTTCGAGTAATGAGCAGTTCTTC. It codes for CATSRDRFSSNEQFF.

This sequence joins TRBV7-2 and TRBJ1-2; D gene uncertain. V was cut by 5 bases and J by 7 bases, with 14 bases left in between. The CDR3 has 13 residues. Germline V gene data show CDR1 as SGHTA and CDR2 as FQGNSA. The CDR3 region is CASSPTRAIGYTF. For the CDR3, the DNA is TGTGCCAGCAGCCCCACCCGGGCCATTGGCTACACCTTC. Drawing the rest from reference TRBV7-2 and TRBJ1-2, the complete variable domain is GAGVSQSPSNKVTEKGKDVELRCDPISGHTALYWYRQSLGQGLEFLIYFQGNSAPDKSGLPSDRFSAERTGGSVSTLTIQRTQQEDSAVYLCASSPTRAIGYTFGSGTRLTVV.

The DNA for the CDR3 is TGTGCCAGCAGCTTAGGACAGTTCAATCAGCCCCAGCATTTT. Translation gives CASSLGQFNQPQHF. V and J are TRBV7-2 and TRBJ1-5; D possibly corresponds to TRBD1 (5 bases). The CDR3 consists of 14 residues. From germline, CDR1 is SGHTA and CDR2 FQGNSA. V was trimmed by 1 base and J by 3 bases, leaving 7 bases between them.

The chain carries TRBV19 and TRBJ1-1, with D possibly TRBD1 on 5 matching bases. The germline gives CDR1 LNHDA, CDR2 SQIVND (reference sequence). Trimming pared 4 bases from V and 1 base from J, leaving 7 bases between. This CDR3 has 13 amino acids. The CDR3 DNA is TGTGCCAGTAGTAGCAGGGAGAACACTGAAGCTTTCTTT. Amino acid sequence: CASSSRENTEAFF. Filled out from reference TRBV19 and TRBJ1-1, the complete variable domain reads DGGITQSPKYLFRKEGQNVTLSCEQNLNHDAMYWYRQDPGQGLRLIYYSQIVNDFQKGDIAEGYSVSREKKESFPLTVTSAQKNPTAFYLCASSSRENTEAFFGQGTRLTVV.

The gene calls are TRBV7-6 and TRBJ2-2; the D is unclear. CDR1 and CDR2 (germline): SGHVS, FNYEAQ. V was cut by 2 bases and J by 4 bases, with 14 bases left in between. This CDR3 is built from 16 residues. The CDR3 DNA sequence: TGTGCCAGCAGCTTAATACCGGATGGGATCACCGGGGAGCTGTTTTTT. This sequence encodes CASSLIPDGITGELFF.

The rearrangement links TRBV7-9 to TRBJ2-2; the D gene is possibly TRBD2 (6 bases). Germline assignment: CDR1 SEHNR and CDR2 FQNEAQ (reference sequence). The CDR3 is 14 residues long. V was trimmed by 5 bases and J by 1 base, leaving 8 bases between them. DNA of the CDR3: TGTGCCAGCAGCCGGGACTTGAACACCGGGGAGCTGTTTTTT. It specifies CASSRDLNTGELFF. The full variable domain, in which reference TRBV7-9 and TRBJ2-2 provide the parts outside the CDR3, is DTGVSQNPRHKITKRGQNVTFRCDPISEHNRLYWYRQTLGQGPEFLTYFQNEAQLEKSRLLSDRFSAERPKGSFSTLEIQRTEQGDSAMYLCASSRDLNTGELFFGEGSRLTVL.

The CDR3 loop is CASTTGGTGELFF. In DNA, the CDR3 is TGTGCCAGTACCACGGGCGGAACCGGGGAGCTGTTTTTT. The chain recombines TRBV19 with TRBJ2-2; D is ambiguous. The length of the CDR3 is 13 residues. The V gene lost 7 bases and the J gene lost 5 bases, with 11 bases spanning the gap. Germline assignment: CDR1 LNHDA and CDR2 SQIVND (reference sequence).

The chain employs TRBV6-5 and TRBJ1-1; perhaps TRBD1 as D (5 bases). The CDR3 sequence is 14 residues long. V lost 5 bases and J lost 4, with 14 bases in between. The germline V gene has CDR1 MNHEY and CDR2 SVGAGI. This CDR3 reads CASSPRVRSTEAFF. CDR3 sequence (DNA): TGTGCCAGCAGTCCCAGGGTGAGGAGCACTGAAGCTTTCTTT.

The chain joins TRBV13 to TRBJ2-3; D unresolved. Germline V CDR1 and CDR2: PRHDT, FYEKMQ (reference sequence). V was clipped by 0 bases and J by 5 bases, with 6 bases between them. The CDR3 consists of 13 residues. The DNA of the CDR3 is TGTGCCAGCAGCTTAGGTGCTGTAGATACGCAGTATTTT. Translated: CASSLGAVDTQYF.